This T cell receptor beta chain was sequenced for a study of regulatory T cells in long-lasting Graves disease. Study information: The study counted Graves' disease as persistent given over 5 years of antithyroid drugs and positive TSH receptor antibodies. Study outcomes and limitations: Newly diagnosed disease favored TRBV20-1 and TRBJ2-1 over persistent disease.

Construction of TCR beta libraries relied on iRepertoire HTBI primers and on Arm-PCR targeting CDR3 regions. TCRdb analysed the multiplex PCR reads with MiXCR anew, one entry per CDR3 protein. This table holds 430,000 or so distinct CDR3 sequences, 21% found once. Germline loops: CDR1 SNHLY, CDR2 FYNNEI. This CDR3 has 15 amino acids. J gave up 2 bases and V 5 bases, and 8 bases lay outside the gene matches. In this sample, this clonotype turned up many times. The antigen remains unidentified. Time point in this sample: persistent/refractory GD, antithyroid drugs over 5 years with positive TRAb. PBMC RNA was the source of the TCR library.

The chain has TRBV2 and TRBJ2-7, with TRBD1 matching over 8 bases. The TCR was taken from a female donor with Graves disease. This sample comprised peripheral blood mononuclear cells (PBMCs), obtained when the disease was refractory, from a patient treated with antithyroid drugs. The CDR3 reads CASSNPGQATYEQYF. CDR3 DNA sequence: TGTGCCAGCAGTAATCCGGGACAGGCAACCTACGAGCAGTACTTC.